A single sample gave rise to the 8 T cell receptor beta chains below, sequenced in a study of control samples from healthy donors and cancer patients. Repertoires were generated with immunoSEQ multiplex PCR, while TCRdb's copy carries only in-frame clones and drops some. The table lists some 130,000 clones, about 93% of them singletons, with 1.7% in the top ten. What was sequenced was PBMCs. The receptors were gathered from a man aged 45-60 years with head and neck cancer.

The rearrangement uses TRBV7-2 and TRBJ2-1; D possibly corresponds to TRBD1 (5 bases). The CDR3 spans 15 residues. CDR1 is SGHTA, CDR2 FQGNSA, per germline. Deletions cut 3 bases from V and 10 bases from J, with 19 bases between. In nucleotides, the CDR3 is TGTGCCAGCAGCTTCAGGGTGTCCCGACTCGGAGAGCAGTTCTTC. This translates into CASSFRVSRLGEQFF.

The chain has TRBV5-4 and TRBJ1-1; 10 nucleotides line up with TRBD1. The CDR3 spans 16 residues. Trimming removed 0 bases from V and 1 base from J; junction bases left unmatched: 3. CDR1 SGHNT and CDR2 YYREEE come from the germline V gene (reference sequence). CDR3 region: CASSLGRQGANTEAFF. In DNA form, the CDR3 reads TGTGCCAGCAGCTTGGGGAGACAGGGGGCGAACACTGAAGCTTTCTTT. Full variable domain (outside the CDR3, taken from reference TRBV5-4 and TRBJ1-1): ETGVTQSPTHLIKTRGQQVTLRCSSQSGHNTVSWYQQALGQGPQFIFQYYREEENGRGNFPPRFSGLQFPNYSSELNVNALELDDSALYLCASSLGRQGANTEAFFGQGTRLTVV.

The V and J genes are TRBV6-2 or TRBV6-3 and TRBJ1-1; maybe TRBD1 (5 bases). The CDR3 is 13 residues long. Germline lookup yields CDR1 MNHEY and CDR2 SVGEGT. V lost 6 bases and J lost 5, with 13 bases in between. The CDR3 protein is CASSGPGGTEAFF. The CDR3 coding sequence is TGTGCCAGCAGCGGGCCGGGGGGGACTGAAGCTTTCTTT.

The genes are TRBV5-4 and TRBJ2-3, with D perhaps TRBD1 (5 bases). Germline V CDR1 and CDR2: SGHNT, YYREEE (reference sequence). This CDR3 spans 18 amino acids. Deletions cut 4 bases from V and 8 bases from J, with 29 bases between. For the CDR3, the DNA is TGTGCCAGCAGCAAAAAGTCCCCCCTCGGACACCCGTCGGGTACGCAGTATTTT. Residues: CASSKKSPLGHPSGTQYF. Filled out from reference TRBV5-4 and TRBJ2-3, the complete variable domain reads ETGVTQSPTHLIKTRGQQVTLRCSSQSGHNTVSWYQQALGQGPQFIFQYYREEENGRGNFPPRFSGLQFPNYSSELNVNALELDDSALYLCASSKKSPLGHPSGTQYFGPGTRLTVL.

This sequence joins TRBV12-3 or TRBV12-4 and TRBJ2-7; D is possibly TRBD1 or TRBD2 (5 bases each). The CDR3 extends over 12 amino acids. The germline V and J ends were trimmed by 3 bases and 8 bases, with 11 bases remaining between them. CDR3 sequence reads: CASSFGGVKQYF. CDR3 DNA: TGTGCCAGCAGTTTTGGGGGAGTCAAGCAGTACTTC.

The V call is TRBV14, the J call TRBJ2-5; the D is unclear. Germline V gene lookup returns CDR1 SGHDN and CDR2 FVKESK. V was clipped by 0 bases and J by 5 bases, with 10 bases between them. CDR3 length: 14 residues. For the CDR3, the DNA is TGTGCCAGCAGCCAAGATTGGGCGTGGGAGACCCAGTACTTC. Its translation: CASSQDWAWETQYF. Based on the CDR3 plus reference TRBV14 and TRBJ2-5, the full variable domain is EAGVTQFPSHSVIEKGQTVTLRCDPISGHDNLYWYRRVMGKEIKFLLHFVKESKQDESGMPNNRFLAERTGGTYSTLKVQPAELEDSGVYFCASSQDWAWETQYFGPGTRLLVL.

This clone was detected only a few times. V gene TRBV4-1 combines with J gene TRBJ2-1; D remains ambiguous. The ends were cut back, 0 bases at V and 3 bases at J, with 12 bases in the middle. The germline gives CDR1 MGHRA, CDR2 YSYEKL. The CDR3 runs to 16 residues. Here the CDR3 DNA reads TGCGCCAGCAGCCAAGAGACGACGCGAGGCTACAATGAGCAGTTCTTC. Translated: CASSQETTRGYNEQFF.

The chain links TRBV10-2 to TRBJ2-1; TRBD1 aligns across 8 bases. The V and J ends lost 4 bases and 3 bases, in that order; junction bases with no gene match: 5. This CDR3 comprises 15 residues. Germline loops: CDR1 WSHSY, CDR2 SAAADI. For the CDR3, the DNA is TGCGCCAGCAGTGCCGGGACAGGCATCTACAATGAGCAGTTCTTC. It specifies CASSAGTGIYNEQFF.